This T cell receptor (beta chain) was sequenced during a study of T cells in localized non-small cell lung cancer. Study-level results: Only one tumor region went through sequencing, so heterogeneity may still be there. Of the tissues analyzed, uninvolved adjacent lung showed maximal T cell clonality, greater than tumor. When the top 100 tumor clones were examined, a median approximately 60 of them also appeared in the adjacent lung, which was paired and uninvolved.

The method was immunoSEQ multiplex PCR; TCRdb's version includes in-frame clones alone and lacks a portion of them. The table shows under 35,000 clones, with over 75% occurring only once. Regarding this clone: The antigen remains unidentified.

The sequenced sample was peripheral blood, obtained before any cancer treatment. The origin of this receptor is a male donor older than 55 with stage III squamous cell lung carcinoma.

The CDR3 sequence: CASNPSGSLADTQYF. The CDR3 coding sequence is TGTGCCAGCAATCCTAGCGGGAGTTTAGCAGATACGCAGTATTTT. The genes are TRBV28 and TRBJ2-3, with TRBD2 identical over 10 bases. The ends lost 7 bases at V and 4 bases at J; junction bases unmatched: 8. The CDR3 loop spans 15 amino acids. From germline, CDR1 is MDHEN and CDR2 SYDVKM.